This record looks at one T cell receptor beta chain sequence and its context. How the authors handled the data: For nucleated cells, counts were estimated from reference gene primer amplification. Sequenced by immunoSEQ multiplex PCR; TCRdb stores in-frame clones only, minus some. The DNA was the basis for D and trimming; V, J and clone size are from that table. The sample carries nearly 250,000 clones, about 84% recorded once. This CDR3 contains 15 residues. Germline V CDR1 and CDR2: SGHRS, YFSETQ. The V and J ends lost 4 bases and 5 bases, in that order; junction bases with no gene match: 5. This sample is part of a study of blood T cell repertoires in COVID-19. Study overall: The cDNA or gDNA used as material had been derived from T cells, B-cell-depleted T cells, or PBMCs.

Followed over time, Seattle patients had been enrolled while infection was active. The chain uses TRBV5-1 and TRBJ2-5; 13 bases match TRBD2. Sequencing was carried out using peripheral blood. The receptor's source is a woman aged 80 or older with COVID-19, enrolled during active disease. CDR3 bases: TGCGCCAGCAGCAGGACTAGCGGGGGAGTGGAGACCCAGTACTTC. It codes for CASSRTSGGVETQYF.